This T cell receptor beta chain was retrieved from a study of blood T cell repertoires in COVID-19. Turning to the study itself: PBMCs, B-cell-depleted T cells, or T cells provided the cDNA or gDNA that made up the material.

Original methodology: Estimation of nucleated cell counts relied on the amplification of reference gene primers. This table comes from immunoSEQ multiplex PCR, and its TCRdb copy is limited to in-frame clones, with some not included. The V and J calls and clone size are taken from that table; D and trimming were inferred from the DNA. The data hold under 450,000 clones, with about 88% observed a single time. CDR3 length: 14 amino acids. Trimming shortened V by 1 base and J by 8 bases, and 14 bases separated the two germline ends. Germline V CDR1 and CDR2: MGHRA, YSYEKL. Assignment of participants to cohorts was predicated upon participant-reported clinical history.

The source is a woman under 40 who had recovered from COVID-19. The chain joins TRBV4-1 to TRBJ1-1; D is undetermined. Sequenced sample: PBMCs or T cells enriched from blood (not recorded which). The CDR3 bases are TGCGCCAGCAGCCAAGTCGGGGTGGCATCCGAAGCTTTCTTT. Amino acids: CASSQVGVASEAFF.